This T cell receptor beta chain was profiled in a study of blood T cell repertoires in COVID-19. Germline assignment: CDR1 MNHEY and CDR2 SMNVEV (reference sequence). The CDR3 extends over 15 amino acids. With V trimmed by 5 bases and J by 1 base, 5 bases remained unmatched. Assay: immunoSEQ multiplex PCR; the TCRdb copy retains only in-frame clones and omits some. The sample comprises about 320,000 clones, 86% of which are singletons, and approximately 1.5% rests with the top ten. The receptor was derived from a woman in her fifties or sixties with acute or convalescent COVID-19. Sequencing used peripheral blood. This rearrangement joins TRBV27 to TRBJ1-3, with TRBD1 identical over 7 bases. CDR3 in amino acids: CASSPTGRSGNTIYF. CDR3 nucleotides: TGTGCCAGCAGTCCGACAGGGCGGTCTGGAAACACCATATATTTT.